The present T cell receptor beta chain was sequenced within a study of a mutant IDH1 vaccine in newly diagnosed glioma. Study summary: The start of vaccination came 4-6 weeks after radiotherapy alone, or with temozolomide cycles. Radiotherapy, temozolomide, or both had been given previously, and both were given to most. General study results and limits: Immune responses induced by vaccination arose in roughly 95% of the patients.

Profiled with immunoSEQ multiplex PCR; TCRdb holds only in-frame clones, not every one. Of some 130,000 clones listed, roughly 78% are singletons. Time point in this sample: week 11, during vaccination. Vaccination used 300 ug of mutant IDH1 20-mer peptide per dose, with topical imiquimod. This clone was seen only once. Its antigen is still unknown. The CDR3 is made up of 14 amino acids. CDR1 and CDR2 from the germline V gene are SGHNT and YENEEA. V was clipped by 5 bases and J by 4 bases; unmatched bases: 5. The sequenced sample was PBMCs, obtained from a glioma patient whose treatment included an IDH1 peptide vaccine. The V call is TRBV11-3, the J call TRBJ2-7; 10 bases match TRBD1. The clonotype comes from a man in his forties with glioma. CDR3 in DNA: TGTGCCAGCAGCCCGGACAGGGGGTCATACGAGCAGTACTTC. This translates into CASSPDRGSYEQYF.